This T cell receptor beta chain was sequenced in a study of blood T cell repertoires in COVID-19. About the research overall: The samples span acute and convalescent COVID-19 from the United States, Italy and Spain. T cells, B-cell-depleted T cells, or PBMCs provided the cDNA or gDNA that served as material.

Per the authors' pipeline: Nucleated cell number was recorded as an estimate derived from reference gene primer amplification. Sequencing was performed with immunoSEQ multiplex PCR; in TCRdb, only in-frame clones are kept and a portion is missing. The V and J calls and the clone size are those of that table, but D and trimming were determined from the DNA. Among approximately 100,000 clones listed, about 89% were seen once. This receptor was identified in a human donor in a cohort sampled during active COVID-19. Sequenced: peripheral blood.

CDR3 residues: CASSLGETEQDTQYF. Here the CDR3 DNA reads TGTGCCAGCAGCTTAGGGGAGACGGAGCAAGATACGCAGTATTTT. The V call is TRBV7-9, the J call TRBJ2-3, with D tentatively TRBD2 (5 bases). The germline V gene encodes CDR1 SEHNR and CDR2 FQNEAQ (reference sequence). This CDR3 is built from 15 residues. The germline V and J ends were trimmed by 1 base and 5 bases, with 13 bases remaining between them.